This T cell receptor (beta chain) came from a study of CD8 T cells in Susac syndrome. Sequencing of TCR beta was performed on blood CD8+ T cells and on blood CD4+ T cells. Under recently defined diagnostic criteria, the patients with Susac syndrome qualified as having definite or probable disease. Random-hexamer reverse transcription was applied to about 0.5 to 1 ug RNA. A single record per CDR3 protein comes from TCRdb applying MiXCR to the immunoSEQ multiplex PCR reads. The sample consists of some 99,000 distinct CDR3 sequences, just under 95% of them appearing once. V lost 4 bases and J 5 bases, leaving 15 bases between the germline ends. Germline V CDR1 and CDR2: SGHRS, YFSETQ. This CDR3 is 15 amino acids long.

This receptor was identified in a human donor with Susac syndrome. Sequencing was done on a sample of CD4+ T cells from PBMCs. This chain links TRBV5-1 with TRBJ1-4; D perhaps matches TRBD1 (5 bases). DNA for the CDR3: TGCGCCAGCAGCCGGAGCTGGGGGTCCAATGAAAAACTGTTTTTT. Its translation is CASSRSWGSNEKLFF. The full variable domain, completed using reference TRBV5-1 and TRBJ1-4, is KAGVTQTPRYLIKTRGQQVTLSCSPISGHRSVSWYQQTPGQGLQFLFEYFSETQRNKGNFPGRFSGRQFSNSRSEMNVSTLELGDSALYLCASSRSWGSNEKLFFGSGTQLSVL.